This T cell receptor beta chain was identified in a study of CD8 T cells in ankylosing spondylitis. Whole-study findings and limits: In reactive arthritis synovial fluid and blood, some motif variants had been reported before. Within ankylosing spondylitis blood, a TCR beta motif made up of eight or nine highly homologous variants appeared to be characteristic.

TCRdb ran MiXCR on the 5' RACE reads and lists one entry per CDR3 protein. The sample contains fewer than 550,000 distinct CDR3 sequences, about 5% of which appear only once. The CDR3 totals 14 residues. V was cut by 5 bases and J by 10 bases, with 21 bases left in between. The V gene's germline CDR1 is MNHEY and CDR2 SVGAGI. This clonotype was seen at least ten times. Its specificity is unknown. This receptor was taken from a male donor with ankylosing spondylitis. V is TRBV6-5 and J is TRBJ2-7; perhaps TRBD2 as D (5 bases). Input material: blood, either unsorted or a sorted T cell fraction (not recorded which). CDR3 sequence reads: CASSTRREASVQYF. The CDR3 nucleotides read TGTGCCAGCAGTACGCGACGGGAAGCGTCGGTTCAGTACTTC.